These 7 T cell receptor beta chains were sequenced from one sample in a study of CD8 T cells in ankylosing spondylitis. Study-level findings and limits: Blood from ankylosing spondylitis patients appeared to carry a characteristic roughly 8-variant TCR beta motif.

Each CDR3 protein is one row after TCRdb ran MiXCR on the 5' RACE reads. The sample consists of around 440,000 distinct CDR3 sequences, 15% to 20% of them appearing once. Their antigen targets remain unknown. Sequencing was done on a sample of blood, either unsorted or a sorted T cell fraction (not recorded which). The receptors were sampled from a male donor with ankylosing spondylitis.

This clonotype was observed a handful of times. The V gene is TRBV7-3, the J gene TRBJ1-1; 9 bases agree with TRBD1. Germline V gene data show CDR1 as SGHTA and CDR2 as FQGTGA. The CDR3 consists of 14 residues. V shed 5 bases, J shed 4 bases, and the junction held 5 bases outside the gene matches. The CDR3 sequence: CASSIQGAGTEAFF. The CDR3 DNA follows: TGTGCCAGCAGCATACAGGGGGCAGGCACTGAAGCTTTCTTT.

This clonotype was counted at least ten times. Written as DNA, the CDR3 is TGCAGTGCCCCGACTAGCGGGATTCCAGGGGGGGAGCTGTTTTTT. The encoded protein is CSAPTSGIPGGELFF. This rearrangement joins TRBV20-1 to TRBJ2-2; 11 bases are shared with TRBD2. The CDR3 sequence is 15 residues long. Trimming cost V 6 bases and J 8 bases; bases outside gene matches: 11. The V gene's germline CDR1 is DFQATT and CDR2 SNEGSKA (reference sequence).

This clonotype was seen more than once but under ten times. This rearrangement joins TRBV19 to TRBJ1-5; TRBD1 might be the D (5 bases). Trimming stripped 9 bases from V and 5 bases from J, with 14 bases between. The CDR3 spans 13 residues. Germline V gives CDR1 LNHDA, CDR2 SQIVND (reference sequence). The CDR3 is CASSAGRDQPQHF. CDR3 nucleotides: TGTGCCAGCTCCGCAGGGAGGGATCAGCCCCAGCATTTT.

This clonotype showed up just a few times. The rearrangement links TRBV3-1 to TRBJ2-5; possibly TRBD1 for D (6 bases). The CDR3 totals 13 residues. Germline CDR1 reads LGHDT; CDR2 reads YNNKEL (reference sequence). Trimming pared 2 bases from V and 4 bases from J, leaving 8 bases between. The CDR3 loop reads CASSQKQGETQYF. CDR3 nucleotide sequence: TGTGCCAGCAGCCAAAAACAGGGAGAGACCCAGTACTTC.

This rearrangement joins TRBV20-1 to TRBJ2-7, with D perhaps TRBD2 (5 bases). Germline lookup yields CDR1 DFQATT and CDR2 SNEGSKA (reference sequence). The CDR3 runs to 15 residues. V was cut by 6 bases and J by 0 bases, with 18 bases left in between. CDR3 amino acids: CSANPGGRNSYEQYF. The CDR3 DNA is TGCAGTGCCAACCCCGGAGGCAGAAACTCCTACGAGCAGTACTTC.

This clonotype was counted a few times. The chain recombines TRBV2 with TRBJ2-2, with D unresolved. CDR3 size: 12 residues. Trimming pared 6 bases from V and 11 bases from J, leaving 13 bases between. In germline, CDR1 is SNHLY, CDR2 FYNNEI. This CDR3 reads CASRATHVELFF. In nucleotides, the CDR3 is TGTGCCAGCAGGGCGACACATGTTGAGCTGTTTTTT. Combining the CDR3 with reference TRBV2 and TRBJ2-2 gives the whole variable domain EPEVTQTPSHQVTQMGQEVILRCVPISNHLYFYWYRQILGQKVEFLVSFYNNEISEKSEIFDDQFSVERPDGSNFTLKIRSTKLEDSAMYFCASRATHVELFFGEGSRLTVL.

CDR3 nucleotides: TGTGCCAGCAGAGAGAGGACAGGGGGCTCACCCCTCCACTTT. It specifies CASRERTGGSPLHF. V gene TRBV6-4 combines with J gene TRBJ1-6, with 11 nucleotides matching TRBD1. The junction had 5 bases not matched to a gene; V was cut back by 6 bases and J by 10 bases. CDR1 MRHNA and CDR2 SNTAGT come from the germline V gene. This CDR3 has 14 residues.